This T cell receptor beta chain was recorded in a study of T cell changes during pregnancy in multiple sclerosis. The germline V gene has CDR1 KGHSH and CDR2 LQKENI. CDR3 length equals 15 residues. Trimming removed 2 bases at V and 3 bases at J, with 8 bases between. The table came from immunoSEQ multiplex PCR; TCRdb's copy has only in-frame clones and leaves some out. The sample carries 9,000 to 15,000 clones, 90% to 95% recorded once. The sample in question was CD4+ T cells from peripheral blood mononuclear cells, obtained before pregnancy. The sequence was collected from a female donor with multiple sclerosis, enrolled in a pregnancy study. The chain has TRBV18 and TRBJ1-6; D gene unclear. This chain's CDR3 is CASSPDPGYNSPLHF. Here the CDR3 DNA reads TGTGCCAGCTCACCAGACCCAGGCTATAATTCACCCCTCCACTTT.